Here is one TCR beta chain with its context. The antigen remains undetermined. The data originate from a study of beta chain features in type 1 diabetes. The CDR3 has 17 amino acids. The isolated RNA, all of it, was reverse transcribed, so expressed TCRB transcripts were what got sequenced. Samples of naive, central memory and regulatory T cells yielded a mean of around 3.5 million reads. Clones were read by immunoSEQ multiplex PCR, and TCRdb kept only the in-frame ones, dropping some. The data contain 900,000 or so clones, 17% of them seen just once; the ten biggest clones take up about 0.02%. General study results and limits: TCRB CDR3s were moderately but significantly shorter in Type 1 diabetes patients in all four CD4+ subsets.

The receptor was derived from a woman younger than 35 in good health. This chain joins TRBV21-1 and TRBJ2-7; the table names TRBD2, a call not compared with the DNA. TRBV21-1 is a listed pseudogene. Sequenced sample: naive CD4+ T cells from blood. The CDR3 nucleotides are TGTGCCAGCAGCAAAGGGGTGTGTAGCGGATGCCCCTACGAGCAGTACTTC. Translation: CASSKGVCSGCPYEQYF.